A selection of T cell receptor beta chains follows, all from one sample in a study of T-cell reconstitution after alpha-beta-depleted transplantation in children. One entry per CDR3 protein results from TCRdb running MiXCR on the PCR reads. The sample has 70,000 to 95,000 distinct CDR3 sequences, 10% to 15% seen once. This material consisted of PBMCs from the stem cell graft donor, taken from the stem cell graft. The receptors shown here come from a human donor who donated a stem cell graft to a child with inherited bone marrow failure. The CDR3 runs from the conserved cysteine through the conserved F or W. The order of the fields is J gene, D gene, clone size, V gene, CDR3 protein, CDR3 DNA. D genes are given only for firm matches. The size of a clone is reported for some rows only, either as once, few or many, or as a class for expanded clones.

j_call: TRBJ2-1; d_call: NA; clone_size: once; v_call: TRBV3-1; cdr3_aa: CASRLASSSYNEQFF; cdr3_nt: TGTGCCAGCAGGCTAGCGTCGAGCTCCTACAATGAGCAGTTCTTC
j_call: TRBJ2-5; d_call: NA; clone_size: many; v_call: TRBV27; cdr3_aa: CASSLLGAYQETQYF; cdr3_nt: TGTGCCAGCAGTTTATTAGGGGCGTACCAAGAGACCCAGTACTTC
j_call: TRBJ2-7; d_call: NA; clone_size: large; v_call: TRBV7-6; cdr3_aa: CASSPGPNYEQYF; cdr3_nt: TGTGCCAGCAGCCCCGGGCCCAACTACGAGCAGTACTTC
j_call: TRBJ2-2; d_call: NA; clone_size: many; v_call: TRBV7-2; cdr3_aa: CASSPPGTITGELFF; cdr3_nt: TGTGCCAGCAGCCCCCCCGGGACCATCACCGGGGAGCTGTTTTTT
j_call: TRBJ2-7; d_call: TRBD2; clone_size: NA; v_call: TRBV9; cdr3_aa: CASSVAPLGAGGPHEQYF; cdr3_nt: TGTGCCAGCAGCGTAGCTCCTCTTGGAGCGGGAGGGCCCCACGAGCAGTACTTC
j_call: TRBJ2-6; d_call: NA; clone_size: many; v_call: TRBV6-5; cdr3_aa: CASSYSIGANVLTF; cdr3_nt: TGTGCCAGCAGTTACTCGATTGGGGCCAACGTCCTGACTTTC
j_call: TRBJ2-1; d_call: TRBD2; clone_size: many; v_call: TRBV20-1; cdr3_aa: CSARDLASSGYNEQFF; cdr3_nt: TGCAGTGCTAGAGATCTAGCGTCTAGCGGCTACAATGAGCAGTTCTTC
j_call: TRBJ2-3; d_call: TRBD2; clone_size: many; v_call: TRBV29-1; cdr3_aa: CSVEDLGLAGVPSTDTQYF; cdr3_nt: TGCAGCGTTGAAGATCTGGGACTAGCGGGGGTACCTTCCACAGATACGCAGTATTTT
j_call: TRBJ2-2; d_call: NA; clone_size: many; v_call: TRBV6-4; cdr3_aa: CASGTTTTGELFF; cdr3_nt: TGTGCCAGCGGGACCACAACCACCGGGGAGCTGTTTTTT
j_call: TRBJ2-7; d_call: NA; clone_size: many; v_call: TRBV7-2; cdr3_aa: CASSFFYEQYF; cdr3_nt: TGTGCCAGCAGCTTTTTCTACGAGCAGTACTTC
j_call: TRBJ1-5; d_call: TRBD1; clone_size: many; v_call: TRBV5-1; cdr3_aa: CASSLRGQISNQPQHF; cdr3_nt: TGCGCCAGCAGCCTACGGGGACAGATTAGCAATCAGCCCCAGCATTTT
j_call: TRBJ2-7; d_call: NA; clone_size: many; v_call: TRBV20-1; cdr3_aa: CSASRLVSYEQYF; cdr3_nt: TGCAGTGCTTCCCGACTGGTCTCCTACGAGCAGTACTTC
j_call: TRBJ2-1; d_call: TRBD1; clone_size: many; v_call: TRBV9; cdr3_aa: CASSVPSPGGRNEQFF; cdr3_nt: TGTGCCAGCAGCGTTCCCAGTCCAGGGGGCAGGAATGAGCAGTTCTTC
j_call: TRBJ1-1; d_call: NA; clone_size: many; v_call: TRBV25-1; cdr3_aa: CASSESTENTEAFF; cdr3_nt: TGTGCCAGCAGTGAATCCACAGAGAACACTGAAGCTTTCTTT
j_call: TRBJ2-1; d_call: TRBD2; clone_size: NA; v_call: TRBV11-2; cdr3_aa: CASSPPPSGAQDGRSYNEQFF; cdr3_nt: TGTGCCAGCAGCCCGCCTCCTAGCGGGGCCCAAGATGGAAGGTCCTACAATGAGCAGTTCTTC
j_call: TRBJ1-5; d_call: TRBD1; clone_size: many; v_call: TRBV7-8; cdr3_aa: CASSQAGTGAGNQPQHF; cdr3_nt: TGTGCCAGCAGCCAAGCCGGGACAGGGGCGGGCAATCAGCCCCAGCATTTT
j_call: TRBJ2-3; d_call: TRBD2; clone_size: many; v_call: TRBV5-1; cdr3_aa: CASGLAGGGDTQYF; cdr3_nt: TGCGCCAGCGGTCTAGCGGGAGGCGGAGATACGCAGTATTTT
j_call: TRBJ1-3; d_call: NA; clone_size: many; v_call: TRBV12-3/TRBV12-4; cdr3_aa: CASSRSSGNTIYF; cdr3_nt: TGTGCCAGCAGTCGTTCCTCTGGAAACACCATATATTTT
j_call: TRBJ2-5; d_call: NA; clone_size: many; v_call: TRBV6-2/TRBV6-3; cdr3_aa: CASSYSEETQYF; cdr3_nt: TGTGCCAGCAGTTACTCTGAAGAGACCCAGTACTTC
j_call: TRBJ1-3; d_call: TRBD1; clone_size: NA; v_call: TRBV25-1; cdr3_aa: CASSAIGFGTATGNTIYF; cdr3_nt: TGTGCCAGCAGTGCGATAGGGTTCGGGACAGCGACTGGAAACACCATATATTTT
j_call: TRBJ2-1; d_call: TRBD2; clone_size: many; v_call: TRBV20-1; cdr3_aa: CSAHHLLAGYNEQFF; cdr3_nt: TGCAGTGCTCACCACCTTCTAGCGGGCTACAATGAGCAGTTCTTC
j_call: TRBJ2-3; d_call: NA; clone_size: many; v_call: TRBV5-1; cdr3_aa: CASSLERVRTDTQYF; cdr3_nt: TGCGCCAGCAGCTTGGAGCGGGTTCGCACAGATACGCAGTATTTT
j_call: TRBJ2-7; d_call: NA; clone_size: many; v_call: TRBV18; cdr3_aa: CASSPPNSRTSYEQYF; cdr3_nt: TGTGCCAGCTCACCACCGAACAGTCGGACGTCCTACGAGCAGTACTTC
j_call: TRBJ2-1; d_call: NA; clone_size: NA; v_call: TRBV15; cdr3_aa: CATSNGATWGEQFF; cdr3_nt: TGTGCCACCAGCAACGGGGCCACGTGGGGTGAGCAGTTCTTC
j_call: TRBJ2-2; d_call: TRBD1; clone_size: many; v_call: TRBV12-5; cdr3_aa: CASALVQGATGELFF; cdr3_nt: TGTGCTAGTGCATTGGTACAGGGGGCCACCGGGGAGCTGTTTTTT
j_call: TRBJ1-1; d_call: NA; clone_size: many; v_call: TRBV15; cdr3_aa: CATSRASDNTEAFF; cdr3_nt: TGTGCCACCAGCAGAGCATCGGACAACACTGAAGCTTTCTTT
j_call: TRBJ2-2; d_call: NA; clone_size: many; v_call: TRBV7-2; cdr3_aa: CASSLAQATVAGELFF; cdr3_nt: TGTGCCAGCAGCTTAGCGCAGGCCACGGTAGCCGGGGAGCTGTTTTTT
j_call: TRBJ2-3; d_call: TRBD2; clone_size: NA; v_call: TRBV20-1; cdr3_aa: CSARDGRAGDTQYF; cdr3_nt: TGCAGTGCTAGAGACGGGAGGGCCGGCGATACGCAGTATTTT
j_call: TRBJ2-1; d_call: NA; clone_size: many; v_call: TRBV4-1; cdr3_aa: CASRRGPGFHEQFF; cdr3_nt: TGCGCCAGCAGGCGGGGACCCGGCTTTCATGAGCAGTTCTTC
j_call: TRBJ2-5; d_call: NA; clone_size: many; v_call: TRBV7-2; cdr3_aa: CASSLGGTGAETQYF; cdr3_nt: TGTGCCAGCAGCTTAGGGGGTACGGGTGCTGAGACCCAGTACTTC
j_call: TRBJ2-4; d_call: NA; clone_size: many; v_call: TRBV15; cdr3_aa: CATSTLDRALAKNIQYF; cdr3_nt: TGTGCCACCAGCACACTAGACAGAGCCCTAGCCAAAAACATTCAGTACTTC
j_call: TRBJ1-2; d_call: NA; clone_size: many; v_call: TRBV5-1; cdr3_aa: CASSATKDGYTF; cdr3_nt: TGCGCCAGCAGCGCCACGAAAGATGGCTACACCTTC
j_call: TRBJ2-3; d_call: NA; clone_size: many; v_call: TRBV12-3/TRBV12-4; cdr3_aa: CASSSGVNTQYF; cdr3_nt: TGTGCCAGCAGTTCTGGGGTAAATACGCAGTATTTT
j_call: TRBJ2-4; d_call: TRBD1; clone_size: many; v_call: TRBV9; cdr3_aa: CASSGQAINIQYF; cdr3_nt: TGTGCCAGCAGTGGACAGGCGATAAACATTCAGTACTTC
j_call: TRBJ1-4; d_call: NA; clone_size: many; v_call: TRBV6-5; cdr3_aa: CASSSGLNEKLFF; cdr3_nt: TGTGCCAGCAGTTCAGGGCTTAATGAAAAACTGTTTTTT
j_call: TRBJ2-5; d_call: TRBD1; clone_size: many; v_call: TRBV18; cdr3_aa: CASSQKDRGQETQYF; cdr3_nt: TGTGCCAGCTCACAAAAGGACAGGGGTCAAGAGACCCAGTACTTC
j_call: TRBJ1-1; d_call: NA; clone_size: many; v_call: TRBV5-1; cdr3_aa: CASSLGSGTEAFF; cdr3_nt: TGCGCCAGCAGCTTGGGCAGCGGGACTGAAGCTTTCTTT
j_call: TRBJ2-1; d_call: TRBD2; clone_size: many; v_call: TRBV7-6; cdr3_aa: CASSLARVIRGGDNEQFF; cdr3_nt: TGTGCCAGCAGCTTGGCCAGGGTAATACGGGGGGGGGACAATGAGCAGTTCTTC
j_call: TRBJ2-6; d_call: NA; clone_size: many; v_call: TRBV5-5; cdr3_aa: CASSPAKGAGANVLTF; cdr3_nt: TGTGCCAGCAGCCCAGCAAAGGGGGCTGGGGCCAACGTCCTGACTTTC
j_call: TRBJ2-1; d_call: TRBD2; clone_size: many; v_call: TRBV2; cdr3_aa: CASSGMVEQFF; cdr3_nt: TGTGCCAGTAGCGGGATGGTTGAGCAGTTCTTC
j_call: TRBJ2-7; d_call: TRBD2; clone_size: many; v_call: TRBV12-3/TRBV12-4; cdr3_aa: CASKLAGDEQYF; cdr3_nt: TGTGCCAGCAAGTTAGCGGGAGACGAGCAGTACTTC
j_call: TRBJ2-7; d_call: NA; clone_size: many; v_call: TRBV12-3/TRBV12-4; cdr3_aa: CASSFDTGSYEQYF; cdr3_nt: TGTGCCAGCAGTTTTGACACGGGCTCCTACGAGCAGTACTTC
j_call: TRBJ2-2; d_call: NA; clone_size: NA; v_call: TRBV4-3; cdr3_aa: CASSQVGNDGELFF; cdr3_nt: TGCGCCAGCAGCCAAGTCGGGAATGACGGGGAGCTGTTTTTT
j_call: TRBJ1-1; d_call: NA; clone_size: many; v_call: TRBV5-1; cdr3_aa: CASSRGGSGVEAFF; cdr3_nt: TGCGCCAGCAGCCGGGGAGGTTCTGGTGTTGAAGCTTTCTTT
j_call: TRBJ2-7; d_call: NA; clone_size: many; v_call: TRBV7-9; cdr3_aa: CASSSGPVRGPPYEQYF; cdr3_nt: TGTGCCAGCAGCTCCGGGCCCGTTAGGGGCCCCCCCTACGAGCAGTACTTC
j_call: TRBJ1-2; d_call: TRBD1; clone_size: NA; v_call: TRBV6-5; cdr3_aa: CASTTGQSNYGYTF; cdr3_nt: TGTGCCAGCACCACGGGACAGTCTAACTATGGCTACACCTTC
j_call: TRBJ2-7; d_call: NA; clone_size: many; v_call: TRBV3-1; cdr3_aa: CASSQAHFGYEQYF; cdr3_nt: TGTGCCAGCAGCCAAGCCCATTTTGGGTACGAGCAGTACTTC
j_call: TRBJ1-2; d_call: NA; clone_size: many; v_call: TRBV5-6; cdr3_aa: CASSLVGWSDGYTF; cdr3_nt: TGTGCCAGCAGCTTGGTGGGGTGGAGTGATGGCTACACCTTC
j_call: TRBJ2-1; d_call: TRBD2; clone_size: NA; v_call: TRBV20-1; cdr3_aa: CSAGGGRGHGGEQFF; cdr3_nt: TGCAGTGCTGGGGGGGGGAGAGGTCATGGTGGTGAGCAGTTCTTC
j_call: TRBJ2-1; d_call: NA; clone_size: many; v_call: TRBV12-3/TRBV12-4; cdr3_aa: CASSQSRHEQFF; cdr3_nt: TGTGCCAGCAGCCAAAGTCGGCATGAGCAGTTCTTC
j_call: TRBJ1-5; d_call: NA; clone_size: NA; v_call: TRBV7-2; cdr3_aa: CASSSGGLAQSIPQHF; cdr3_nt: TGTGCCAGCAGCTCAGGAGGTCTAGCACAGTCCATCCCCCAGCATTTT
j_call: TRBJ2-3; d_call: TRBD1; clone_size: many; v_call: TRBV7-2; cdr3_aa: CASSFGTGTDTQYF; cdr3_nt: TGTGCCAGCAGCTTCGGGACAGGCACAGATACGCAGTATTTT
j_call: TRBJ2-3; d_call: TRBD1; clone_size: many; v_call: TRBV9; cdr3_aa: CASSAIDRATDTQYF; cdr3_nt: TGTGCCAGCAGCGCGATCGACAGGGCCACAGATACGCAGTATTTT
j_call: TRBJ2-5; d_call: NA; clone_size: many; v_call: TRBV5-1; cdr3_aa: CASSPEGETQYF; cdr3_nt: TGCGCCAGCAGCCCGGAGGGAGAGACCCAGTACTTC
j_call: TRBJ2-3; d_call: TRBD2; clone_size: NA; v_call: TRBV20-1; cdr3_aa: CSASTLAGAADTQYF; cdr3_nt: TGCAGTGCTAGCACCCTAGCGGGAGCGGCGGATACGCAGTATTTT
j_call: TRBJ2-3; d_call: NA; clone_size: many; v_call: TRBV18; cdr3_aa: CASSPMVHTDTQYF; cdr3_nt: TGTGCCAGCTCACCCATGGTTCACACAGATACGCAGTATTTT